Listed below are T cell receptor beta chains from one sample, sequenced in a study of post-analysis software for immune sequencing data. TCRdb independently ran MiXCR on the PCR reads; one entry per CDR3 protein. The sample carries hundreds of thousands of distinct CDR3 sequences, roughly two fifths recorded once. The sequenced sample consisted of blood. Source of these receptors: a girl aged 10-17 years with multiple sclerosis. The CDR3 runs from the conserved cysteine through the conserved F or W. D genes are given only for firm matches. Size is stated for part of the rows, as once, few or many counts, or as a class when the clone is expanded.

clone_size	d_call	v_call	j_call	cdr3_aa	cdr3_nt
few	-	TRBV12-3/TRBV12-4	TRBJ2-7	CASSATGFPSYEQYF	TGTGCCAGCAGTGCGACCGGGTTCCCCTCCTACGAGCAGTACTTC
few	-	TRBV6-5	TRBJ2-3	CASSRQSTDTQYF	TGTGCCAGCAGTCGTCAGAGCACAGATACGCAGTATTTT
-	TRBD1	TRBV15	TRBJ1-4	CATSSLTGGGGPTNEKLFF	TGTGCCACCAGCAGCCTGACAGGGGGCGGGGGCCCAACTAATGAAAAACTGTTTTTT
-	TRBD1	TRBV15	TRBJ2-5	CATSRVLSQGAQTQYF	TGTGCCACCAGCAGAGTCCTGTCGCAGGGGGCGCAGACCCAGTACTTC
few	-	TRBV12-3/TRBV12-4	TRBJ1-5	CASSALGDSNQPQHF	TGTGCCAGCAGCGCTTTAGGAGATAGCAATCAGCCCCAGCATTTT
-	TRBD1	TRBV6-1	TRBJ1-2	CAGITGTGGRGYTF	TGTGCCGGTATTACCGGGACAGGGGGCCGTGGCTACACCTTC
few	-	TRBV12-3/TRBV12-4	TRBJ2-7	CASSGDFNSDEQYF	TGTGCCAGCTCTGGTGATTTCAATAGCGACGAGCAGTACTTC
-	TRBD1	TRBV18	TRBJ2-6	CASSPRQGGANVLTF	TGTGCCAGCTCACCCAGACAGGGAGGGGCCAACGTCCTGACTTTC
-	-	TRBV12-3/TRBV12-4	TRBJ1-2	CASSLDLIIGEDGYTF	TGTGCCAGCAGTTTAGATTTAATTATTGGGGAGGATGGCTACACCTTC
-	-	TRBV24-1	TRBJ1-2	CATSDLAGYTF	TGTGCCACCAGTGATTTGGCGGGCTACACCTTC
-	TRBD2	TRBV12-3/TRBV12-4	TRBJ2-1	CASSSVMGLAEDYNEQFF	TGTGCCAGCAGTTCGGTTATGGGACTAGCGGAGGACTACAATGAGCAGTTCTTC
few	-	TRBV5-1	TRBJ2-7	CASSRSSGYEQYF	TGCGCCAGCAGTCGGTCTTCAGGTTACGAGCAGTACTTC
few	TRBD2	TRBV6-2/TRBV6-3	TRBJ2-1	CASSYSGGGGHNEQFF	TGTGCCAGCAGTTACTCAGGCGGGGGAGGGCACAATGAGCAGTTCTTC
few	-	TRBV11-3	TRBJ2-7	CASSLYGGWDTYEQYF	TGTGCCAGCAGCTTATATGGGGGATGGGACACCTACGAGCAGTACTTC
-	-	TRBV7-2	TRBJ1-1	CASSLEGRPNTEAFF	TGTGCCAGCAGCTTAGAGGGCAGGCCGAACACTGAAGCTTTCTTT
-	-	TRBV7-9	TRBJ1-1	CASSLGGRARVKFFDTEAFF	TGTGCCAGCAGCTTGGGAGGACGTGCCAGGGTAAAGTTTTTCGACACTGAAGCTTTCTTT
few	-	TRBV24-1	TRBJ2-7	CATSEQDRLFHEQYF	TGTGCCACCAGTGAACAGGATAGGCTTTTTCACGAGCAGTACTTC
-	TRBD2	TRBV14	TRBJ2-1	CASSQSSGAHEQFF	TGTGCCAGCAGCCAATCTAGCGGGGCGCATGAGCAGTTCTTC
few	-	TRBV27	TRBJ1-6	CASSVGSSSPLHF	TGTGCCAGCAGTGTGGGCTCTAGTTCACCCCTCCACTTT
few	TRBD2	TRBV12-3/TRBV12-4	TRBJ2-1	CASSLAPSGYYNEQFF	TGTGCCAGCAGTTTAGCCCCTAGCGGGTATTACAATGAGCAGTTCTTC
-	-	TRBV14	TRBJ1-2	CASSQTVTTDGRYGYTF	TGTGCCAGCAGCCAAACCGTCACGACGGACGGAAGGTATGGCTACACCTTC
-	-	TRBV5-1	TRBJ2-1	CASSLDDRLSNEQFF	TGCGCCAGCAGCTTGGACGACAGATTGAGCAATGAGCAGTTCTTC
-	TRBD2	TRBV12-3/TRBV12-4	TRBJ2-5	CASSYASGREETQYF	TGTGCCAGCAGTTATGCTAGCGGGAGGGAAGAGACCCAGTACTTC
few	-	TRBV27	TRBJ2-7	CASSLSVGQLSYEQYF	TGTGCCAGCAGTTTATCGGTAGGGCAACTCTCCTACGAGCAGTACTTC
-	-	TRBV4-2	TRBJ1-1	CASSTHWGAWDTEAFF	TGTGCCAGCAGCACCCATTGGGGGGCCTGGGACACTGAAGCTTTCTTT
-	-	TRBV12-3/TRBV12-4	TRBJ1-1	CAITGAGDTEAFF	TGTGCCATAACGGGCGCCGGGGACACTGAAGCTTTCTTT
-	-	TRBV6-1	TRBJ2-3	CASSLLSGSTDTQYF	TGTGCCAGCAGTCTGCTCAGCGGGAGCACAGATACGCAGTATTTT
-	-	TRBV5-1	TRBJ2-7	CASSLSRVDSYEQYF	TGCGCCAGCAGCTTGTCCAGGGTGGACTCCTACGAGCAGTACTTC
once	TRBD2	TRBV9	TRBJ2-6	CASSIEAGGPFTGANVLTF	TGTGCCAGCAGCATAGAGGCGGGAGGACCCTTTACTGGGGCCAACGTCCTGACTTTC
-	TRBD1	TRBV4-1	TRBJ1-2	CASSQARGQGNCGYTF	TGCGCCAGCAGCCAAGCGAGGGGACAGGGAAACTGTGGCTACACCTTC
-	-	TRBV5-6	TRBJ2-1	CASSLAKGTYNEQFF	TGTGCCAGCAGCTTGGCCAAGGGGACCTACAATGAGCAGTTCTTC
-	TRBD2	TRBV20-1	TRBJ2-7	CSAPLRGSSYEQYF	TGCAGTGCACCACTGCGGGGGAGCTCCTACGAGCAGTACTTC
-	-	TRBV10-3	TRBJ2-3	CAISEASTDTQYF	TGTGCCATCAGCGAGGCTAGCACAGATACGCAGTATTTT
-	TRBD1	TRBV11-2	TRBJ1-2	CASSLGQGGHGYTF	TGTGCCAGCAGCTTAGGACAAGGGGGCCATGGCTACACCTTC
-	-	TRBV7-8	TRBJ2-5	CASSLGGPKTQYF	TGTGCCAGCAGCTTAGGGGGTCCGAAGACCCAGTACTTC
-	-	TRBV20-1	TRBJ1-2	CSATSFQHSYGYTF	TGCAGTGCCACTAGCTTCCAACACTCCTATGGCTACACCTTC
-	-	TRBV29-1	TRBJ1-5	CSVRENSNQPQHF	TGCAGCGTTCGTGAAAATAGCAATCAGCCCCAGCATTTT
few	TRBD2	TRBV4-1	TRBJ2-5	CASSYRDSGKRERETQYF	TGCGCCAGCAGCTACCGAGATAGCGGGAAGAGGGAGCGAGAGACCCAGTACTTC
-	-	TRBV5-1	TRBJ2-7	CASSLGSGSAYEQYF	TGCGCCAGCAGCTTGGGCTCAGGGTCGGCCTACGAGCAGTACTTC
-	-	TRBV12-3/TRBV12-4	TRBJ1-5	CASSLSGRGNQPQHF	TGTGCCAGCAGTTTATCCGGACGGGGAAATCAGCCCCAGCATTTT
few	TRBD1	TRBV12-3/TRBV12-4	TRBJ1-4	CASTTDAGTGEGEKLFF	TGTGCCAGCACTACCGACGCCGGGACAGGGGAGGGTGAAAAACTGTTTTTT
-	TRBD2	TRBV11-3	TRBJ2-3	CASSLGRREWGTDTQYF	TGTGCCAGCAGCTTAGGTCGGCGGGAGTGGGGCACAGATACGCAGTATTTT
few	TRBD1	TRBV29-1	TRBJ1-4	CSVADRDTNEKLFF	TGCAGCGTTGCTGACAGGGATACTAATGAAAAACTGTTTTTT
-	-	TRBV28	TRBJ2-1	CASSSLTGGYNEQFF	TGTGCCAGCAGCTCCCTTACCGGAGGTTACAATGAGCAGTTCTTC
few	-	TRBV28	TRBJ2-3	CASSFVGLTQYF	TGTGCCAGCAGTTTTGTTGGACTTACGCAGTATTTT
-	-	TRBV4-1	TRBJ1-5	CASSQVKGSNQPQHF	TGCGCCAGCAGCCAAGTTAAGGGTAGCAATCAGCCCCAGCATTTT